The T cell receptor beta chain described here comes from a study of cytomegalovirus exposure and HLA in healthy donors. The study ran its PCR with 60 Vbeta and 13 Jbeta primers. Only in-frame clones appear in the TCRdb table, and some are missing; sequencing was by immunoSEQ multiplex PCR. Found here are over 50,000 clones, about 80% of them singletons; the top ten hold around 1.7%. Notes on the study in general: V- and J-gene trimming in TCR beta was tied to a missense DCLRE1C variant by an analysis performed later. Most of the TCR beta V segments (in an earlier analysis) were productive either about 90% or about 30% of the time. The study carried out a later analysis of TCR beta sequences. It associated approximately 16,000 of them with specific HLA alleles at a false discovery rate of 0.05. There were some V segments, including TRBV6-2 and TRBV6-3, excluded as indistinguishable.

This CDR3 comprises 15 residues. The germline gives CDR1 SQVTM, CDR2 ANQGSEA. Losses at the gene ends were 6 bases for V and 0 bases for J; bases not matched to a gene: 8. For this clone: What it recognizes is unknown.

The receptor was isolated from a middle-aged man in good health and CMV-seronegative. The chain links TRBV29-1 to TRBJ2-1; 7 bases fit TRBD2. The sequenced sample consisted of PBMCs. CDR3 in DNA: TGCAGCGTCAATGTAGCGGGTAGCTCCTACAATGAGCAGTTCTTC. This encodes CSVNVAGSSYNEQFF.